This T cell receptor beta chain is drawn from a study of Ad26.COV2.S vaccination and SARS-CoV-2 variants (dated by TCRdb to about 2021). Some background on the complete study: Donors in the vaccine arm were drawn from COV1001, a phase I-IIa trial of Ad26.COV2.S in healthy adults that was multicentre, randomized, double-blind and placebo-controlled. Ad26.COV2.S was administered intramuscularly at a dose of 5x10^10 or 1x10^11 viral particles, either as one shot or as two shots given 56 days apart. Throughout the experiments and outcome assessment, investigators stayed blinded to trial group allocation. Trial participants were randomized into five groups of five: low-dose or high-dose Ad26.COV2.S given once or twice, or placebo on both occasions. The TCR-sequenced set comprised about 30 samples: 19 Ad26.COV2.S vaccine recipients, 5 placebo recipients and 8 SARS-CoV-2 convalescent individuals. The specificity and breadth of SARS-CoV-2-reactive T cell receptors after Ad26.COV2.S vaccination were assessed by TCRbeta repertoire sequencing.

The CDR3 contains 16 residues, cysteine and phenylalanine counted. Here the CDR3 DNA is all that survives: 48 bases in frame from base 1. According to the germline V gene (reference sequence), CDR1 reads LNHDA and CDR2 reads SQIVND. Trimming removed 1 base from V and 3 bases from J, leaving 15 bases between the germline ends. This specimen's treatment or condition label, per the study, means: roughly 18 received Ad26.COV2.S at low or high dose, single or two shots; 5 received placebo; per-sample allocation not given. Repertoires of vaccine and placebo recipients were sequenced from samples taken on day 63 after the first injection. In Cohort 1b, about two dozen adults aged 18-55 years were enrolled at a single site in Boston, USA, between 29 July and 7 August 2020. As a vaccine, Ad26.COV2.S was a replication-incompetent adenovirus type 26 vector that expressed a prefusion-stabilized SARS-CoV-2 spike protein derived from the original Wuhan strain.

Study-wide findings and limitations: Vaccine and placebo recipients had comparable non-spike TCR breadth, which fits with the vaccine containing only spike. Substantial breadth of spike-specific CD8+ and CD4+ T cell responses was reported after vaccination. The study was not powered for comparison of responses between vaccine doses or regimens. Compared with placebo recipients, Ad26.COV2.S recipients showed higher spike-specific TCR breadth (P = 0.0014). It was noted by the authors that total T cell responses may have been underestimated by the TCR breadth and depth analyses.

The immunoSEQ Assay was used to sequence TCRbeta CDR3 regions. After extraction, genomic DNA underwent amplification by bias-controlled multiplex PCR, followed by high-throughput sequencing. The paper's data handling went like this. To quantify the absolute abundance of every unique TCRbeta CDR3 region, sequences were collapsed and filtered. T cell fraction was estimated by normalization of TCRbeta template counts to usable DNA, with usable DNA being measured through amplification of reference genes present in all nucleated cells. Repertoire TCRs were annotated as SARS-CoV-2-specific when V gene, CDR3 amino acid sequence and J gene were exactly matched to a known reactive TCR set. The reference SARS-CoV-2 TCR set was derived from MIRA and filtered for enrichment in COVID-19-positive ImmuneCODE repertoires, a step that removed public or cross-reactive TCRs. Using the MIRA antigens, annotated TCRs were further analysed by specific ORF or by position within an ORF. Breadth was defined as the number of annotated unique rearrangements divided by the total number of unique productive rearrangements, and depth was defined as the summed frequency of the annotated unique rearrangements. Group comparisons of TCR breadth used two-sided Wilcoxon rank-sum tests. This is the immuneACCESS table as TCRdb keeps it, with only in-frame sequences that have V and J called. A part of the clones is gone; compared with another copy, unresolved V genes explain less than half, and the rest is unexplained. The V and J calls and clone size are taken from that table; D and trimming were inferred from the DNA. The sample contains about 390,000 clones, 70% to 90% of them found a single time. The ten largest clones add up to about 3.6% of the sample.

This clone was seen once. Its antigen remains unidentified. No base-level quality is on record; no much larger clone is a single base apart. This material consisted of peripheral blood, taken in a trial of Ad26.COV2.S vaccine versus placebo. This sequence was found in a person aged 18 to 59 who received the Ad26.COV2.S COVID-19 vaccine or a placebo. Here the chain combines TRBV19 and TRBJ1-2; tentative D gene TRBD1, with 6 bases matching. The DNA sequence is as follows: TGTGCCAGTAGTATAGTTAACGGACAGACTTACTATGGCTACACCTTC. This is translated as CASSIVNGQTYYGYTF.